This TCR beta chain was found in a study of breast tumors, draining lymph nodes, adjacent tissues. TCRdb re-called the multiplex PCR reads with MiXCR, one entry per CDR3 protein. Of approximately 100,000 distinct CDR3 sequences listed, roughly 20% are singletons. Samples came from axillary lymph nodes draining the breast cancer. Germline CDR1 and CDR2: MNHEY and SVGAGI. The CDR3 length is 13 residues. The V end lost 2 bases, the J end lost 2 bases, and 6 bases lay between the germline ends. This clonotype was observed a few times. Its antigen is currently unknown. The study's findings and limits: Tumor T cell lymph node origin was a supported hypothesis, not proven. Findings are consistent with lymph node origin and intratumoral expansion of most tumor T cells. Tumor and nontumor repertoires were significantly more similar in luminal-like than in basal-like breast cancer. Tumor TCR diversity was below lymph nodes but above nontumor tissue.

The TCR comes from a female donor with breast cancer. Some clones in this sample may be carry-over from other donors' samples. The chain joins TRBV6-5 to TRBJ1-1; D unresolved. What was sequenced was axillary lymph node tissue. The CDR3 protein is CASSYGSNTEAFF. The CDR3 DNA reads TGTGCCAGCAGTTACGGCAGTAACACTGAAGCTTTCTTT.